The 21 T cell receptor beta chains listed next were all sequenced from one sample in a study of T cell responses to AZD1222 COVID-19 vaccine. Clones were read by immunoSEQ multiplex PCR, and TCRdb kept only the in-frame ones, dropping some. The sample consists of about 67,000 clones, 83% of them appearing once. The sample consisted of peripheral blood, taken 28 days after the second AZD1222 dose. The receptors were sampled from an adult who received the AZD1222 COVID-19 vaccine.

This clone has only a few counts. The chain couples TRBV4-2 to TRBJ2-7; D is ambiguous. Per the germline V gene, CDR1 is LGHNA and CDR2 is YNFKEQ. With 1 base removed from V and 7 bases from J, the gap between germline ends came to 11 bases. The CDR3 spans 13 residues. CDR3 sequence (DNA): TGTGCCAGCAGCCAAGGCGTTGGGTCTGAGCAGTACTTC. This codes for CASSQGVGSEQYF.

The rearrangement uses TRBV9 and TRBJ2-5, with 7 positions matching TRBD2. The ends lost 0 bases at V and 2 bases at J; junction bases unmatched: 4. The CDR3 has 15 residues. Per germline, CDR1 SGDLS and CDR2 YYNGEE. The CDR3 reads CASSVGSGGQETQYF. The CDR3 nucleotides read TGTGCCAGCAGCGTAGGATCGGGAGGACAAGAGACCCAGTACTTC.

The chain has TRBV7-2 and TRBJ1-3; D not resolved. V dropped 1 base and J dropped 0 bases, with 7 bases sitting between them. The germline CDR1 and CDR2 sequences are SGHTA and FQGNSA. This CDR3 has 15 residues. The CDR3 loop is CASSLGSDSGNTIYF. The CDR3 region has the DNA TGTGCCAGCAGCTTAGGATCAGACTCTGGAAACACCATATATTTT.

The table lists this clone with a few counts. V usage is TRBV19 and J usage is TRBJ1-1; perhaps TRBD1 as D (6 bases). Between the trimmed V and J ends, which lost 3 bases and 0 bases, there was a span of 11 bases. This CDR3 comprises 15 residues. The V gene's germline CDR1 is LNHDA and CDR2 SQIVND (reference sequence). The CDR3 reads CASSIRDTVNTEAFF. DNA for the CDR3: TGTGCCAGTAGTATTCGGGACACCGTGAACACTGAAGCTTTCTTT.

V and J are TRBV7-9 and TRBJ1-5; the match to TRBD1 covers 8 bases. The germline gives CDR1 SEHNR, CDR2 FQNEAQ (reference sequence). The CDR3 contains 16 residues. V shed 5 bases and J 3 bases; nucleotides not matched to a gene: 9. This chain's CDR3 is CASSPSGTGHNQPQHF. DNA of the CDR3: TGTGCCAGCAGCCCCTCCGGGACAGGACACAATCAGCCCCAGCATTTT.

The chain joins TRBV13 to TRBJ2-1; D is unclear. The CDR3 runs to 14 residues. V dropped 3 bases and J dropped 0 bases, with 6 bases sitting between them. The germline V gene encodes CDR1 PRHDT and CDR2 FYEKMQ (reference sequence). The CDR3: CASSLSPSYNEQFF. CDR3 nucleotides: TGTGCCAGCAGCTTGTCCCCCTCCTACAATGAGCAGTTCTTC.

The CDR3 bases are TGTGCCAGCAGCGCCACAGGGGGCGACTCACCCCTCCACTTT. Translation gives CASSATGGDSPLHF. The chain is built from TRBV9 and TRBJ1-6, with 9 bases identical to TRBD1. The CDR3 totals 14 residues. V was clipped by 3 bases and J by 10 bases; unmatched bases: 5. The germline V gene encodes CDR1 SGDLS and CDR2 YYNGEE.

The chain carries TRBV13 and TRBJ1-3; D is ambiguous. Germline CDR1 PRHDT, CDR2 FYEKMQ (reference sequence). The CDR3 spans 13 residues. The V and J ends lost 3 bases and 0 bases respectively, with 3 bases between them. CDR3 region: CASSLTSGNTIYF. The CDR3 DNA follows: TGTGCCAGCAGCTTGACCTCTGGAAACACCATATATTTT. Full variable domain (rest looked up from reference TRBV13 and TRBJ1-3): AAGVIQSPRHLIKEKRETATLKCYPIPRHDTVYWYQQGPGQDPQFLISFYEKMQSDKGSIPDRFSAQQFSDYHSELNMSSLELGDSALYFCASSLTSGNTIYFGEGSWLTVV.

The V call is TRBV7-9, the J call TRBJ1-2; possibly TRBD1 for D (5 bases). This CDR3 contains 15 residues. Trimming left V 5 bases short and J 4 bases short, with 17 bases between. CDR1 is SEHNR, CDR2 FQNEAQ, per germline (reference sequence). CDR3: CASSPQGGHGYGYTF. The CDR3 DNA is TGTGCCAGCAGCCCCCAGGGTGGACATGGCTATGGCTACACCTTC.

Remarks on this clone: The sample holds other DNA sequences that translate to the same CDR3. V usage is TRBV6-4 and J usage is TRBJ2-3; no firm D call. V lost 2 bases and J lost 2, with 8 bases in between. The germline gives CDR1 MRHNA, CDR2 SNTAGT. The CDR3 is 14 residues long. CDR3 in DNA: TGTGCCAGCAGTGACGGGCAGCCCACAGATACGCAGTATTTT. Translating it yields CASSDGQPTDTQYF.

The chain couples TRBV10-1 to TRBJ2-2; D perhaps matches TRBD1 (6 bases). Germline V gives CDR1 WNHNN, CDR2 SYGVQD (reference sequence). V lost 0 bases, J lost 6 bases, and 11 bases lay in between. The CDR3 contains 15 residues. Here the CDR3 reads CASSESSGGAGELFF. CDR3 sequence (DNA): TGCGCCAGCAGTGAGTCGAGTGGGGGCGCCGGGGAGCTGTTTTTT.

The chain employs TRBV9 and TRBJ1-1; 11 positions match TRBD1. Unmatched junction bases numbered 4, after V lost 1 base and J lost 5 bases. The CDR3 sequence is 15 residues long. Germline assignment: CDR1 SGDLS and CDR2 YYNGEE. CDR3 region: CASSVMGQGVTEAFF. CDR3 nucleotide sequence: TGTGCCAGCAGCGTAATGGGACAGGGGGTGACTGAAGCTTTCTTT.

The V call is TRBV7-2, the J call TRBJ2-7; the D gene could be TRBD1 or TRBD2 (5 bases each). Trimming removed 0 bases at V and 4 bases at J, with 7 bases between. Germline CDR1 is SGHTA and CDR2 is FQGNSA. This CDR3 spans 13 amino acids. In DNA form, the CDR3 reads TGTGCCAGCAGCTTAGCGAGGGGTTACGAGCAGTACTTC. It yields the protein CASSLARGYEQYF.

About this clone: Other DNA sequences in this sample translate to the same CDR3. The chain uses TRBV18 and TRBJ1-1; D remains ambiguous. Germline CDR1 KGHSH, CDR2 LQKENI. The CDR3 is 14 residues long. Between the trimmed V and J ends, which lost 0 bases and 1 base, there was a span of 6 bases. In nucleotides, the CDR3 is TGTGCCAGCTCACCACCGGGCAGGAACACTGAAGCTTTCTTT. It encodes CASSPPGRNTEAFF.

The chain combines TRBV3-1 (or the pseudogene TRBV3-2) with TRBJ1-1; D is possibly TRBD1 (6 bases). The CDR3 has 14 amino acids. Germline V CDR1 and CDR2: LGHDT, YNNKEL (reference sequence). V lost 4 bases to trimming and J lost 2 bases, with 11 bases between them. The DNA of the CDR3 is TGTGCCAGCAGCCTCGGGACACTTAACACTGAAGCTTTCTTT. The encoded protein is CASSLGTLNTEAFF.

The J gene is TRBJ2-7, the V gene TRBV6-2 or TRBV6-3, with D perhaps matching TRBD1 (6 bases). The ends were cut back, 6 bases at V and 0 bases at J, with 12 bases in the middle. CDR1 MNHEY and CDR2 SVGEGT come from the germline V gene. There are 14 residues in the CDR3. The CDR3 sequence is CASSQTGLSYEQYF. The CDR3 DNA follows: TGTGCCAGCAGCCAGACAGGCCTCTCCTACGAGCAGTACTTC.

The J gene is TRBJ2-5, the V gene TRBV5-1, with TRBD1 as a possible D gene (6 bases). The CDR3 runs to 16 residues. V was clipped by 0 bases and J by 0 bases, with 12 bases between them. Per the germline V gene, CDR1 is SGHRS and CDR2 is YFSETQ. CDR3 sequence (DNA): TGCGCCAGCAGCTTGGCGGGACACTCGTACCAAGAGACCCAGTACTTC. This encodes CASSLAGHSYQETQYF.

This clone was observed a single time. This sequence joins TRBV5-1 and TRBJ2-2; perhaps TRBD2 as D (5 bases). The CDR3 loop spans 15 amino acids. Germline assignment: CDR1 SGHRS and CDR2 YFSETQ. V gave up 4 bases and J gave up 0 bases, with 10 bases separating them. The CDR3: CASSRSGSNTGELFF. In DNA form, the CDR3 reads TGCGCCAGCAGCCGTTCGGGATCGAACACCGGGGAGCTGTTTTTT.

This chain links TRBV21-1 with TRBJ1-2. TRBV21-1 represents a pseudogene. CDR3 length: 15 amino acids. CDR3 sequence (DNA): TGTGCCAGCAGCAAAGCGATAGGGGAGGTAGATGGCTACACCTTC. Residues: CASSKAIGEVDGYTF.

This clone has just one count. The gene calls are TRBV6-2 or TRBV6-3 and TRBJ2-5, with 7 bases matching TRBD2. The germline V gene has CDR1 MNHEY and CDR2 SVGEGT. This CDR3 is built from 16 residues. V lost 6 bases, J lost 1 base, and 11 bases stayed unmatched. The CDR3 nucleotides read TGTGCCAGCAGCATGACTAGCCGGTCCTCCCAAGAGACCCAGTACTTC. This codes for CASSMTSRSSQETQYF.

The chain has TRBV25-1 and TRBJ2-7, with D tentatively TRBD1 or TRBD2 (5 bases each). Per germline, CDR1 MGHDK and CDR2 SYGVNS. The V gene lost 1 base and the J gene lost 6 bases, with 16 bases spanning the gap. This CDR3 has 15 residues. The CDR3 bases are TGTGCCAGCAGTGAATTGAGCAGGGAGTCCGGCGAGCAGTACTTC. Amino acids: CASSELSRESGEQYF.